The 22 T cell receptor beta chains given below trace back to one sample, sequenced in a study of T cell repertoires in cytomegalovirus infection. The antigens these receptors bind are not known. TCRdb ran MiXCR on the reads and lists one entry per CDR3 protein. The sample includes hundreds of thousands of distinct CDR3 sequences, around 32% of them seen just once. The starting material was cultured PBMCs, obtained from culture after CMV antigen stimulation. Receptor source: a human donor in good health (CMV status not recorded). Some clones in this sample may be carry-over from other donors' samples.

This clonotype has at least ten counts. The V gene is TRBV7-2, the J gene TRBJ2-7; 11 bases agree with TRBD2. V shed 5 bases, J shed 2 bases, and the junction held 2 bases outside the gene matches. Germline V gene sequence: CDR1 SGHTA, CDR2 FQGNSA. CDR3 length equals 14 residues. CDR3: CASSVLAGAYEQYF. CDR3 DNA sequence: TGTGCCAGCAGCGTACTAGCGGGAGCCTACGAGCAGTACTTC.

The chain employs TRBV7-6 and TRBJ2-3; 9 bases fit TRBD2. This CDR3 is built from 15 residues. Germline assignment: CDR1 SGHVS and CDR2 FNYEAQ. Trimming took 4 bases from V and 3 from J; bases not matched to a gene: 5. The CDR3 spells CASSWVAGATDTQYF. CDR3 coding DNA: TGTGCCAGCAGCTGGGTAGCGGGGGCAACAGATACGCAGTATTTT.

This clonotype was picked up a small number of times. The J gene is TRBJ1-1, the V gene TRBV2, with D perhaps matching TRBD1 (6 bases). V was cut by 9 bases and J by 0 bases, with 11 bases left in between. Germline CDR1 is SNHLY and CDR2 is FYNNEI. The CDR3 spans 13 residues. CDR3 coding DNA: TGTGCCAGAAAACAGGGTTTGAACACTGAAGCTTTCTTT. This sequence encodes CARKQGLNTEAFF. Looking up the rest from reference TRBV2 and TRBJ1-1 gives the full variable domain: EPEVTQTPSHQVTQMGQEVILRCVPISNHLYFYWYRQILGQKVEFLVSFYNNEISEKSEIFDDQFSVERPDGSNFTLKIRSTKLEDSAMYFCARKQGLNTEAFFGQGTRLTVV.

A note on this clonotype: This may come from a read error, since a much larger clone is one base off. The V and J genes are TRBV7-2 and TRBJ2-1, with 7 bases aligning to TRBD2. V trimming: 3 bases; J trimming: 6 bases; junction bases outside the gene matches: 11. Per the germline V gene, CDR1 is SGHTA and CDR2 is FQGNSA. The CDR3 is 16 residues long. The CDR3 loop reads CASSFNGGGTFNEQFF. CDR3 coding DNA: TGTGCCAGCAGCTTCAATGGGGGGGGGACCTTCAATGAGCAGTTCTTC.

CDR3 sequence reads: CASSRRQGLGTGELFF. As DNA, the CDR3 is TGTGCCAGCAGCCGCAGACAGGGTCTGGGTACCGGGGAGCTGTTTTTT. V usage is TRBV11-2 and J usage is TRBJ2-2; 7 positions match TRBD1. This CDR3 is built from 16 residues. The germline V gene encodes CDR1 SGHAT and CDR2 FQNNGV. V dropped 5 bases and J dropped 5; count of bases not matched to a gene: 11.

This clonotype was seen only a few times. In DNA, the CDR3 is TGTGCCAGCAGAAGACTAGCGGGAGTAACAGATACGCAGTATTTT. This codes for CASRRLAGVTDTQYF. V gene TRBV11-2 combines with J gene TRBJ2-3; 12 positions match TRBD2. The CDR3 runs to 15 residues. CDR1 and CDR2 from the germline V gene are SGHAT and FQNNGV. V shed 6 bases, J shed 3 bases, and the junction held 4 bases outside the gene matches. The complete variable domain, with remaining parts taken from reference TRBV11-2 and TRBJ2-3, reads EAGVAQSPRYKIIEKRQSVAFWCNPISGHATLYWYQQILGQGPKLLIQFQNNGVVDDSQLPKDRFSAERLKGVDSTLKIQPAKLEDSAVYLCASRRLAGVTDTQYFGPGTRLTVL.

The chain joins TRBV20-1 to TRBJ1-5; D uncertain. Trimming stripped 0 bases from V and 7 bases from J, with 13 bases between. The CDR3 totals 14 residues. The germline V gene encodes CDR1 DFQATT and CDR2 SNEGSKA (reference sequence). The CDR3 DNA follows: TGCAGTGCTAGAGACCGGAGAGGTAACCAGCCCCAGCATTTT. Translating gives CSARDRRGNQPQHF.

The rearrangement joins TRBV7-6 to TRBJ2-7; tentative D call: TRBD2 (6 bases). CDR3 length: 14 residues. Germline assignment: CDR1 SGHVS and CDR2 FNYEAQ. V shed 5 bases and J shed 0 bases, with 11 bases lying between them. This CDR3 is CASSPGLLSYEQYF. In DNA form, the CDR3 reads TGTGCCAGCAGCCCCGGACTACTCTCCTACGAGCAGTACTTC. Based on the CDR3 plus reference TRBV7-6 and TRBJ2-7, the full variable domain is GAGVSQSPRYKVTKRGQDVALRCDPISGHVSLYWYRQALGQGPEFLTYFNYEAQQDKSGLPNDRFSAERPEGSISTLTIQRTEQRDSAMYRCASSPGLLSYEQYFGPGTRLTVT.

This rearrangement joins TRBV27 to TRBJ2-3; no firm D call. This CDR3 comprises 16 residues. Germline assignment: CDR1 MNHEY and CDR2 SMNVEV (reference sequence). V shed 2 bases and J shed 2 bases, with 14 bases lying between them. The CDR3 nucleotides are TGTGCCAGCAGTTTACTGGGCGTCTCCCCCACAGATACGCAGTATTTT. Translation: CASSLLGVSPTDTQYF.

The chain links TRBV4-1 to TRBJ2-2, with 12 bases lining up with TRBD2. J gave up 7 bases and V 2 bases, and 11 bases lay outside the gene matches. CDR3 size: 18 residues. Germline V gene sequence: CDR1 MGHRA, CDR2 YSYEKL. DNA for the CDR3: TGCGCCAGCAGCCAAAGATGGACAACTAGCGGGGGGATCGGGGAGCTGTTTTTT. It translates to CASSQRWTTSGGIGELFF.

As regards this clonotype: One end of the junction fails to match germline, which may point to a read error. CDR3 region: CASSAPGLVPYPGELFF. The CDR3, as DNA: TGTGCAAGCAGTGCCCCGGGCCTAGTCCCGTACCCCGGGGAGCTGTTTTTT. The chain recombines TRBV6-6 with TRBJ2-2; no definite D call. Germline values: CDR1 MNHNY, CDR2 SVGAGI (reference sequence). The CDR3 totals 17 residues.

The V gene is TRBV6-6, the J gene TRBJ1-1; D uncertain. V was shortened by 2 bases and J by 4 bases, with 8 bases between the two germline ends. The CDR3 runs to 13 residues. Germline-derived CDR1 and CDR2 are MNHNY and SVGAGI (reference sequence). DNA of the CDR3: TGTGCCAGCAGTTACCAGGAGGGCACTGAAGCTTTCTTT. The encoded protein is CASSYQEGTEAFF.

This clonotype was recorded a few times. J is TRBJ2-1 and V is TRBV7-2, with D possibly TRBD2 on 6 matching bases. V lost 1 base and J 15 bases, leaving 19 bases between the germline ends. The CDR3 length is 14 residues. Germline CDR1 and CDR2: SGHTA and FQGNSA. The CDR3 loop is CASSLVVEGTSRFF. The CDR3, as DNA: TGTGCCAGCAGCTTAGTCGTTGAGGGTACTAGCCGGTTCTTC.

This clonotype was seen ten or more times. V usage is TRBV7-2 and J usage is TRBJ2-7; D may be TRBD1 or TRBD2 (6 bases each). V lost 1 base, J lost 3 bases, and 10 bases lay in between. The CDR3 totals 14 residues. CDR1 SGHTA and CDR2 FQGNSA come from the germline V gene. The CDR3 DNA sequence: TGTGCCAGCAGCTTAGGGGGGGCGGTCTACGAGCAGTACTTC. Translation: CASSLGGAVYEQYF. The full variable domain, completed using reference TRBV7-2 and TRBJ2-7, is GAGVSQSPSNKVTEKGKDVELRCDPISGHTALYWYRQSLGQGLEFLIYFQGNSAPDKSGLPSDRFSAERTGGSVSTLTIQRTQQEDSAVYLCASSLGGAVYEQYFGPGTRLTVT.

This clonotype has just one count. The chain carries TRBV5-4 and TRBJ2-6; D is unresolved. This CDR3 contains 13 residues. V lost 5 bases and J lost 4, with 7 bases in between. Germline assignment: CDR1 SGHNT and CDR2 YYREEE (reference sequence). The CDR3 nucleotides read TGTGCCAGCAGAAAAGGGGGGGCCAACGTCCTGACTTTC. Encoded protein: CASRKGGANVLTF.

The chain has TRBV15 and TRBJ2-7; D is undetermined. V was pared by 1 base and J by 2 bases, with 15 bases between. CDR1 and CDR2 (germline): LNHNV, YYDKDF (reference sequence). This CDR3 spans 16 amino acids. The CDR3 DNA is TGTGCCACCAGCAGAGGCAGACAAAGCCTTACCTACGAGCAGTACTTC. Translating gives CATSRGRQSLTYEQYF. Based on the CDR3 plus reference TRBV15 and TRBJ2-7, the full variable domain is DAMVIQNPRYQVTQFGKPVTLSCSQTLNHNVMYWYQQKSSQAPKLLFHYYDKDFNNEADTPDNFQSRRPNTSFCFLDIRSPGLGDTAMYLCATSRGRQSLTYEQYFGPGTRLTVT.

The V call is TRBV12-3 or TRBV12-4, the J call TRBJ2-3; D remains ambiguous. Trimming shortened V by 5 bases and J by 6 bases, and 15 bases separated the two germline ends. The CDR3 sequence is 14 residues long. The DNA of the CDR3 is TGTGCCAGCAGTCTTAGAGAAGCCGCCGATACGCAGTATTTT. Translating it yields CASSLREAADTQYF.

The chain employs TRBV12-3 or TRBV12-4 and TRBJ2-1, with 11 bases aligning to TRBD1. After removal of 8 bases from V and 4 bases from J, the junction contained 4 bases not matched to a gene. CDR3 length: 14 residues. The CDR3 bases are TGTGCCAGCGGACAGGGGGCCCCATACAATGAGCAGTTCTTC. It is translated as CASGQGAPYNEQFF.

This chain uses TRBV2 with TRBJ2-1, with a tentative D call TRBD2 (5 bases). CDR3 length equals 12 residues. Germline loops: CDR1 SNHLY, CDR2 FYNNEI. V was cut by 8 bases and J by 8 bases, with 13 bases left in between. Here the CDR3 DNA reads TGTGCCAGCGTGGGCAGGCGGGATGAGCAGTTCTTC. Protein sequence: CASVGRRDEQFF.

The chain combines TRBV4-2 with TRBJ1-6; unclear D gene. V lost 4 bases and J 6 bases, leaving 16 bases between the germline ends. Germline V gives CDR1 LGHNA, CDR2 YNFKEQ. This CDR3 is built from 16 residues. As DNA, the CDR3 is TGTGCCAGCAGCCCTGGTACCGTTCGGGGTAATTCACCCCTCCACTTT. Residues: CASSPGTVRGNSPLHF.

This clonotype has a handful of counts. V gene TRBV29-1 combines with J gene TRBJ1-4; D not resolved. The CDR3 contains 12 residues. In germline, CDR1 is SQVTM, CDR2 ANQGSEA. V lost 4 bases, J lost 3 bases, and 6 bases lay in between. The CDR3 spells CSVGAPNEKLFF. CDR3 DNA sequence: TGCAGCGTTGGGGCCCCTAATGAAAAACTGTTTTTT.

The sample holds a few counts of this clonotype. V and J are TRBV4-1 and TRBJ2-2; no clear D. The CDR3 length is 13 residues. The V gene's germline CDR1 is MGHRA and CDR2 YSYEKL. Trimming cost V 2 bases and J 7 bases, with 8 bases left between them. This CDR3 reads CASSQTSDGELFF. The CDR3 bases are TGCGCCAGCAGCCAAACCAGTGACGGGGAGCTGTTTTTT.